Below, 18 T cell receptor beta chains from the same sample are listed, as sequenced in a study of T cell responses to AZD1222 COVID-19 vaccine. This table comes from immunoSEQ multiplex PCR, and its TCRdb copy is limited to in-frame clones, with some not included. The table shows 120,000 to 150,000 clones, with around 84% occurring only once. Source: peripheral blood, taken 28 days after the second AZD1222 dose. The receptors shown here come from an adult who received the AZD1222 COVID-19 vaccine.

This clone occurred once. This chain joins TRBV5-1 and TRBJ1-4, with unresolved D. Germline V gene lookup returns CDR1 SGHRS and CDR2 YFSETQ. V lost 4 bases and J 9 bases, leaving 16 bases between the germline ends. The CDR3 contains 14 residues. The CDR3 protein is CASSLGPDYKKLFF. In nucleotides, the CDR3 is TGCGCCAGCAGCCTAGGGCCTGACTATAAAAAACTGTTTTTT.

The J gene is TRBJ1-5, the V gene TRBV7-8, with D unresolved. This CDR3 is built from 12 residues. Germline values: CDR1 SGHVS, CDR2 FQNEAQ. The ends were cut back, 5 bases at V and 5 bases at J, with 7 bases in the middle. Written as DNA, the CDR3 is TGTGCCAGCAGCCTCTACTATCAGCCCCAGCATTTT. As protein: CASSLYYQPQHF.

This clone was seen more than once but under ten times. The J gene is TRBJ1-1, the V gene TRBV5-4, with 9 bases identical to TRBD1. This CDR3 is 15 amino acids long. Germline trimming cut 4 bases from V and 5 bases from J; bases unmatched to any gene: 9. Germline CDR1 SGHNT, CDR2 YYREEE (reference sequence). The CDR3 region has the DNA TGTGCCAGCAGCCTCACCGGACAGGGGTATACTGAAGCTTTCTTT. This codes for CASSLTGQGYTEAFF.

V and J are TRBV27 and TRBJ1-4; 10 positions agree with TRBD1. This CDR3 has 15 residues. V gave up 1 base and J gave up 8 bases; unmatched junction bases: 4. Germline CDR1 MNHEY, CDR2 SMNVEV (reference sequence). CDR3 loop: CASSLWGTGVEKLFF. For the CDR3, the DNA is TGTGCCAGCAGTTTATGGGGGACAGGGGTAGAAAAACTGTTTTTT.

This chain links TRBV10-2 with TRBJ2-7; 7 bases are a match to TRBD2. Germline V lookup: CDR1 WSHSY, CDR2 SAAADI. This CDR3 has 16 residues. The ends lost 4 bases at V and 0 bases at J; junction bases unmatched: 9. CDR3 sequence: CASSGLAGRISYEQYF. The CDR3 DNA reads as TGCGCCAGCAGTGGCTTGGCCGGGAGGATCTCCTACGAGCAGTACTTC.

The chain employs TRBV4-2 and TRBJ2-7; a possible D gene is TRBD1 (6 bases). This CDR3 has 17 amino acids. The V end was cut by 2 bases, the J end by 0 bases, with 17 bases between. From germline, CDR1 is LGHNA and CDR2 YNFKEQ. Written as DNA, the CDR3 is TGTGCCAGCAGCCAACAAACAGGGCAGGTTAACTCCTACGAGCAGTACTTC. It codes for CASSQQTGQVNSYEQYF.

The genes are TRBV14 and TRBJ2-1, with 12 bases lining up with TRBD2. The length of the CDR3 is 15 residues. J gave up 10 bases and V 6 bases, and 10 bases lay outside the gene matches. Per the germline V gene, CDR1 is SGHDN and CDR2 is FVKESK. This chain's CDR3 is CASRSGTSGFREQFF. CDR3 in DNA: TGTGCCAGCAGGTCCGGGACTAGCGGGTTTCGGGAGCAGTTCTTC. Full variable domain (missing parts from reference TRBV14 and TRBJ2-1): EAGVTQFPSHSVIEKGQTVTLRCDPISGHDNLYWYRRVMGKEIKFLLHFVKESKQDESGMPNNRFLAERTGGTYSTLKVQPAELEDSGVYFCASRSGTSGFREQFFGPGTRLTVL.

This sequence joins TRBV6-5 and TRBJ2-1, with a tentative D call TRBD2 (6 bases). The CDR3 spans 14 residues. The V gene's germline CDR1 is MNHEY and CDR2 SVGAGI. Trimming shortened V by 7 bases and J by 6 bases, and 16 bases separated the two germline ends. The DNA of the CDR3 is TGTGCCAGCACCCTAGGAGCGGGCCTCAATGAGCAGTTCTTC. It specifies CASTLGAGLNEQFF.

The table lists this clone with a count of one. The V call is TRBV7-9, the J call TRBJ1-6; 7 bases fit TRBD1. After removal of 5 bases from V and 7 bases from J, the junction contained 17 bases not matched to a gene. Germline V gene data show CDR1 as SEHNR and CDR2 as FQNEAQ (reference sequence). This CDR3 is built from 18 residues. The CDR3 coding sequence is TGTGCCAGCAGCCCCAGTAGGGCGGGACAGAGTATCAATTCACCCCTCCACTTT. It encodes CASSPSRAGQSINSPLHF.

This clone was recorded once. This chain links TRBV7-8 with TRBJ2-7, with 10 bases matching TRBD2. Per the germline V gene, CDR1 is SGHVS and CDR2 is FQNEAQ. The CDR3 covers 16 residues. V shed 3 bases, J shed 5 bases, and the junction held 10 bases outside the gene matches. The CDR3 DNA reads as TGTGCCAGCAGCTTTCCTCCGGGACTAGCGTCCGACGAGCAGTACTTC. Translated: CASSFPPGLASDEQYF.

The V gene is TRBV27, the J gene TRBJ1-2; 7 nucleotides match TRBD1. V gave up 1 base and J gave up 4 bases; unmatched junction bases: 9. The CDR3 extends over 16 amino acids. The germline V gene has CDR1 MNHEY and CDR2 SMNVEV (reference sequence). In nucleotides, the CDR3 is TGTGCCAGCAGTTTATTAGCCCGGGACAGTCCCTATGGCTACACCTTC. Translation: CASSLLARDSPYGYTF.

The chain recombines TRBV11-2 with TRBJ1-3; D gene uncertain. Trimming shortened V by 5 bases and J by 6 bases, and 8 bases separated the two germline ends. The length of the CDR3 is 12 residues. Germline CDR1 reads SGHAT; CDR2 reads FQNNGV. The CDR3 sequence: CASSQSLNTIYF. CDR3 nucleotides: TGTGCCAGCAGCCAATCACTAAACACCATATATTTT.

The chain couples TRBV29-1 to TRBJ2-3, with D unresolved. The CDR3 is 13 amino acids. From germline, CDR1 is SQVTM and CDR2 ANQGSEA. V dropped 4 bases and J dropped 0 bases, with 8 bases sitting between them. CDR3 region: CSVGVESTDTQYF. CDR3 in DNA: TGCAGCGTTGGGGTGGAAAGCACAGATACGCAGTATTTT.

CDR3: CASSSTNTEAFF. DNA of the CDR3: TGTGCCAGCAGTTCTACAAACACTGAAGCTTTCTTT. This chain links TRBV6-5 with TRBJ1-1; D is uncertain. CDR1 MNHEY and CDR2 SVGAGI come from the germline V gene. This CDR3 is built from 12 residues. V was cut by 4 bases and J by 2 bases, with 5 bases left in between.

This clone was observed a handful of times. The V gene is TRBV7-8, the J gene TRBJ2-7; no clear D. CDR3 length: 13 amino acids. Germline CDR1 and CDR2: SGHVS and FQNEAQ. The V end lost 5 bases, the J end lost 6 bases, and 14 bases lay between the germline ends. CDR3 amino acids: CASSVAPLGEQYF. In DNA, the CDR3 is TGTGCCAGCAGCGTCGCCCCTTTGGGCGAGCAGTACTTC.

The chain combines TRBV7-2 with TRBJ1-6; D possibly corresponds to TRBD1 (5 bases). Germline values: CDR1 SGHTA, CDR2 FQGNSA. The CDR3 has 15 residues. V was shortened by 6 bases and J by 7 bases, with 16 bases between the two germline ends. The chain's CDR3 is CASSSLSRANSPLHF. As DNA, the CDR3 is TGTGCCAGCAGTTCACTCTCCAGGGCAAATTCACCCCTCCACTTT.

The chain recombines TRBV30 with TRBJ2-6; D is undetermined. The CDR3 spans 14 residues. The V and J ends lost 3 bases and 0 bases respectively, with 6 bases between them. Per germline, CDR1 GTSNPN and CDR2 SVGIG (reference sequence). The CDR3 spells CAWRAVSGANVLTF. The DNA of the CDR3 is TGTGCCTGGAGGGCGGTCTCTGGGGCCAACGTCCTGACTTTC.

V and J are TRBV4-2 and TRBJ2-7; 9 bases are a match to TRBD2. CDR1 LGHNA and CDR2 YNFKEQ come from the germline V gene. V was pared by 0 bases and J by 4 bases, with 4 bases of the junction left unmatched. CDR3 length equals 15 residues. CDR3 in DNA: TGTGCCAGCAGCCAAGATTTAGCGGGGGCTTACGAGCAGTACTTC. Protein: CASSQDLAGAYEQYF.